This T cell receptor (beta chain) was sequenced during a study of OX40 agonist ivuxolimab in advanced cancers. A note on this clone: Its specificity is not known.

General study results and limits: It was not determined which antigens were specifically recognized by the peripheral T cells that had undergone clonal expansion. Nonresponders included some who also had low normalized T-cell clonal expansion. Dose levels from 0.1 to 3.0 mg/kg saw CD4+ and CD8+ blood T cells expand clonally by week 6.

The germline V and J ends were trimmed by 0 bases and 5 bases, with 20 bases remaining between them. The CDR3 is 18 residues long. The germline V gene encodes CDR1 SGHNT and CDR2 YENEEA. TCRdb keeps only in-frame clones here, not all; method: immunoSEQ multiplex PCR. The table lists around 66,000 clones, roughly 89% of them singletons. The sequence came from an adult with an advanced solid tumor such as melanoma, head and neck, liver or kidney cancer. The sequences come from CD4+ or CD8+ T cells sorted from blood, collected in a trial of the OX40 agonist ivuxolimab. The chain employs TRBV11-3 and TRBJ2-1, with a tentative D call TRBD2 (6 bases). The CDR3 DNA reads TGTGCCAGCAGCTTAGAAAGACGAGGACTAACCTATCACAATGAGCAGTTCTTC. As protein: CASSLERRGLTYHNEQFF. Full variable domain (remainder filled in from reference TRBV11-3 and TRBJ2-1): EAGVVQSPRYKIIEKKQPVAFWCNPISGHNTLYWYLQNLGQGPELLIRYENEEAVDDSQLPKDRFSAERLKGVDSTLKIQPAELGDSAVYLCASSLERRGLTYHNEQFFGPGTRLTVL.